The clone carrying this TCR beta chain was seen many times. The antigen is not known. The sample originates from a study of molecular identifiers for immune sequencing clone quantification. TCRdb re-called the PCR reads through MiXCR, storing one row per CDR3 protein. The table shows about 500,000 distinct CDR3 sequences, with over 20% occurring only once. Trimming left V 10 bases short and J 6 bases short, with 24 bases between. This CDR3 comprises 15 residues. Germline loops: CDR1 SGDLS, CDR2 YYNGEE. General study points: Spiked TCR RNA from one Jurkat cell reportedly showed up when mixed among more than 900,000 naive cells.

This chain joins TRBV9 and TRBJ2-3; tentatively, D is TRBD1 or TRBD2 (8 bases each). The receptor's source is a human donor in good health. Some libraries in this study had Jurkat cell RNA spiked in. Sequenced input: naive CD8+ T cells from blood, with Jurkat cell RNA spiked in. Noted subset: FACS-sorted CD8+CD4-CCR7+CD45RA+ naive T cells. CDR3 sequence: CASQGGLGPVDTQYF. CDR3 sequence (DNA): TGTGCCTCACAGGGGGGACTAGGGCCGGTGGATACGCAGTATTTT.